The rows below give T cell receptor beta chains drawn from one sample of a study of T cell responses to AZD1222 COVID-19 vaccine. Here immunoSEQ multiplex PCR was the method, and the copy in TCRdb shows in-frame clones only, minus some. The sample lists 180,000 or so clones; 94% were seen once. The specimen was peripheral blood, collected on day 0 of AZD1222 vaccination. The receptors shown here come from an adult in good health. Both conserved end residues are part of each CDR3. The D gene is left open where the match is weak. Size is stated for part of the rows, as once, few or many counts, or as a class when the clone is expanded.

v_gene: TRBV28
d_gene: .
j_gene: TRBJ1-4
abundance: .
CDR3aa: CASSSMGSITEKLFF
CDR3nt: TGTGCCAGCAGCTCCATGGGTTCTATAACTGAAAAACTGTTTTTT

v_gene: TRBV6-5
d_gene: .
j_gene: TRBJ1-1
abundance: .
CDR3aa: CASTKVWGNTEAFF
CDR3nt: TGTGCCAGCACCAAAGTGTGGGGGAACACTGAAGCTTTCTTT

v_gene: TRBV5-8
d_gene: .
j_gene: TRBJ2-1
abundance: .
CDR3aa: CASSLAKGSSSSYNEQFF
CDR3nt: TGTGCCAGCAGCTTGGCCAAGGGGAGTTCGAGCTCCTACAATGAGCAGTTCTTC

v_gene: TRBV11-2
d_gene: .
j_gene: TRBJ1-1
abundance: .
CDR3aa: CASRNHLAEAFF
CDR3nt: TGTGCCAGCAGAAACCATCTCGCTGAAGCTTTCTTT

v_gene: TRBV5-6
d_gene: .
j_gene: TRBJ1-1
abundance: .
CDR3aa: CASSTDTEAFF
CDR3nt: TGTGCCAGCAGCACGGATACTGAAGCTTTCTTT

v_gene: TRBV19
d_gene: .
j_gene: TRBJ2-7
abundance: .
CDR3aa: CASSIKGRSVYEQYF
CDR3nt: TGTGCCAGTAGTATAAAGGGGAGAAGCGTTTACGAGCAGTACTTC

v_gene: TRBV28
d_gene: TRBD1
j_gene: TRBJ2-4
abundance: .
CDR3aa: CASSLFGQGLAKNIQYF
CDR3nt: TGTGCCAGCAGTTTATTCGGACAGGGACTAGCCAAAAACATTCAGTACTTC

v_gene: TRBV28
d_gene: .
j_gene: TRBJ1-2
abundance: .
CDR3aa: CASSLDRNYGYTF
CDR3nt: TGTGCCAGCAGTTTAGACAGGAACTATGGCTACACCTTC

v_gene: TRBV5-1
d_gene: .
j_gene: TRBJ1-2
abundance: .
CDR3aa: CASKPAGGLPYGYTF
CDR3nt: TGCGCCAGCAAGCCCGCGGGGGGCCTTCCTTATGGCTACACCTTC

v_gene: TRBV6-5
d_gene: .
j_gene: TRBJ2-3
abundance: .
CDR3aa: CASSYGSGLTDTQYF
CDR3nt: TGTGCCAGCAGTTACGGGTCGGGTTTGACAGATACGCAGTATTTT

v_gene: TRBV19
d_gene: .
j_gene: TRBJ2-7
abundance: .
CDR3aa: CASSLKGESSYEQYF
CDR3nt: TGTGCCAGTAGTCTCAAGGGGGAGAGCTCCTACGAGCAGTACTTC

v_gene: TRBV3-1/TRBV3-2
d_gene: TRBD1
j_gene: TRBJ1-4
abundance: .
CDR3aa: CASSQDVAGGRKLFF
CDR3nt: TGTGCCAGCAGCCAAGATGTAGCAGGGGGCAGAAAACTGTTTTTT

v_gene: TRBV18
d_gene: TRBD1
j_gene: TRBJ2-1
abundance: .
CDR3aa: CASSPPSTGQVINEQFF
CDR3nt: TGTGCCAGCTCACCACCGAGTACGGGACAGGTTATTAATGAGCAGTTCTTC

v_gene: TRBV5-1
d_gene: .
j_gene: TRBJ1-2
abundance: few
CDR3aa: CASSLGGDYGYTF
CDR3nt: TGCGCCAGCAGCTTGGGAGGGGACTATGGCTACACCTTC

v_gene: TRBV29-1
d_gene: .
j_gene: TRBJ2-5
abundance: .
CDR3aa: CSVEARDPRGRNKETQYF
CDR3nt: TGCAGCGTTGAAGCGCGGGACCCGAGGGGGCGAAATAAAGAGACCCAGTACTTC

v_gene: TRBV28
d_gene: .
j_gene: TRBJ2-3
abundance: .
CDR3aa: CALGRAGQRDTQYF
CDR3nt: TGTGCCCTAGGGCGGGCCGGCCAGCGAGATACGCAGTATTTT

v_gene: TRBV19
d_gene: TRBD2
j_gene: TRBJ2-1
abundance: once
CDR3aa: CASSISSGSSYNEQFF
CDR3nt: TGTGCCAGTAGTATCTCAAGCGGGAGCTCCTACAATGAGCAGTTCTTC

v_gene: TRBV6-5
d_gene: TRBD1
j_gene: TRBJ1-3
abundance: .
CDR3aa: CASSSGQPFSGNTIYF
CDR3nt: TGTGCCAGCAGTTCGGGACAGCCGTTCTCTGGAAACACCATATATTTT

v_gene: TRBV5-8
d_gene: .
j_gene: TRBJ1-1
abundance: .
CDR3aa: CASSRTQPEAFF
CDR3nt: TGTGCCAGCAGCAGGACGCAACCTGAAGCTTTCTTT

v_gene: TRBV7-6
d_gene: TRBD2
j_gene: TRBJ2-3
abundance: once
CDR3aa: CASSLAPFRLAGGTDTQYF
CDR3nt: TGTGCCAGCAGCTTAGCCCCGTTTAGACTAGCGGGAGGGACAGATACGCAGTATTTT

v_gene: TRBV7-9
d_gene: TRBD1
j_gene: TRBJ2-1
abundance: .
CDR3aa: CASSLQGAQGNEQFF
CDR3nt: TGTGCCAGCAGCTTACAGGGGGCGCAAGGAAATGAGCAGTTCTTC

v_gene: TRBV27
d_gene: TRBD1
j_gene: TRBJ2-7
abundance: .
CDR3aa: CASSGTGGLSYEQYF
CDR3nt: TGTGCCAGCAGTGGAACAGGGGGCCTATCCTACGAGCAGTACTTC

v_gene: TRBV4-1
d_gene: .
j_gene: TRBJ1-1
abundance: .
CDR3aa: CASSLIPDSYTEAFF
CDR3nt: TGCGCCAGCAGCTTAATCCCCGACAGTTACACTGAAGCTTTCTTT

v_gene: TRBV29-1
d_gene: TRBD1
j_gene: TRBJ2-7
abundance: .
CDR3aa: CSAGQGISYEQYF
CDR3nt: TGCAGCGCTGGACAGGGGATTTCCTACGAGCAGTACTTC

v_gene: TRBV7-2
d_gene: .
j_gene: TRBJ1-2
abundance: .
CDR3aa: CASSLQSTGSYGYTF
CDR3nt: TGTGCCAGCAGCTTACAGTCAACAGGGAGCTATGGCTACACCTTC

v_gene: TRBV6-5
d_gene: TRBD1
j_gene: TRBJ1-1
abundance: .
CDR3aa: CASKGASKGNTEAFF
CDR3nt: TGTGCCAGCAAGGGGGCCTCCAAAGGTAACACTGAAGCTTTCTTT

v_gene: TRBV7-6
d_gene: .
j_gene: TRBJ1-1
abundance: .
CDR3aa: CASSPAGAAEAFF
CDR3nt: TGTGCCAGCAGCCCCGCAGGGGCCGCTGAAGCTTTCTTT

v_gene: TRBV2
d_gene: .
j_gene: TRBJ1-5
abundance: .
CDR3aa: CASSSGHGPQHF
CDR3nt: TGTGCCAGCAGTTCGGGGCATGGGCCCCAGCATTTT

v_gene: TRBV10-3
d_gene: .
j_gene: TRBJ2-5
abundance: .
CDR3aa: CAIAEGTPGTQYF
CDR3nt: TGTGCCATTGCAGAGGGAACCCCGGGGACCCAGTACTTC